This is a list of T cell receptor beta chains from one sample in a study of shared clonotypes between healthy human individuals. Only in-frame clones appear in the TCRdb table, and some are missing; sequencing was by immunoSEQ multiplex PCR. Among around 1,900,000 clones, around 93% were seen once, and the ten largest hold 1.5% to 2%. Sequencing was done on a sample of naive CD8+ T cells from PBMCs. The receptors here all came from a man between 18 and 35 years old in good health. Some clones in this sample may be carry-over from other donors' samples. CDR3s include the opening cysteine and the closing phenylalanine or tryptophan. A D gene is named only where the DNA matches it firmly. Clone sizes are given selectively: once, few, many, or a class where the clone is expanded.

d_call clone_size j_call v_call cdr3_length cdr3_nt cdr3_aa
TRBD2 . TRBJ2-7 TRBV19 14 TGTGCCAGTAGCGGGAGGGAGATATTCTACGAGCAGTACTTC CASSGREIFYEQYF
. . TRBJ1-3 TRBV6-1 14 TGTGCCAGCAGTGATCGGGGGGCGGGAAACACCATATATTTT CASSDRGAGNTIYF
TRBD1 . TRBJ2-1 TRBV6-1 15 TGTGCCAGCAGTGAACTATCAGGGGGATCAGTGAAGGAGTTCTTC CASSELSGGSVKEFF
TRBD2 . TRBJ2-7 TRBV27 17 TGTGCCAGCAGTTTATACGTTGGCGGGAGGGCCAGAGGAGAGCAGTACTTC CASSLYVGGRARGEQYF
. . TRBJ2-5 TRBV9 16 TGTGCCAGCAGCGTAGGGGTAGCGCGTGCGGGAGAGACCCAGTACTTC CASSVGVARAGETQYF
. . TRBJ1-2 TRBV29-1 15 TGCAGCGTTGAAGAGGTCTCTCCGGGGTTCTATGGCTACACCTTC CSVEEVSPGFYGYTF
. . TRBJ2-7 TRBV4-1 14 TGCGCCAGCAGCCAAGAGGGTCGGGGTGGTGAGCAGTACTTC CASSQEGRGGEQYF
. . TRBJ1-2 TRBV28 14 TGTGCCAGCAGTTTAGGTTGGACTGGGTACGGCTACACCTTC CASSLGWTGYGYTF
. . TRBJ2-5 TRBV6-6 14 TGTGCCAGCAGTTACAAAGGGAACCAAGAGACCCAGTACTTC CASSYKGNQETQYF
TRBD1 once TRBJ1-2 TRBV5-1 16 TGCGCCAGCAGAGGACAGGGAGAGGGAACTAACTATGGCTACACCTTC CASRGQGEGTNYGYTF
TRBD2 . TRBJ2-2 TRBV9 16 TGTGCCAGCAGCGTAAGGAGCGGGAGTGGTACCGGGGAGCTGTTTTTT CASSVRSGSGTGELFF
TRBD1 . TRBJ2-2 TRBV11-2 16 TGTGCCAGCAGCTTAATGACAGGGCCGAAGACCGGGGAGCTGTTTTTT CASSLMTGPKTGELFF
. once TRBJ1-5 TRBV19 14 TGTGCCAGTAGTATCCGGGACGCCGGTCAGCCCCAGCATTTT CASSIRDAGQPQHF
. . TRBJ2-3 TRBV9 17 TGTGCCAGCAGCGTAAACATAGAAGGGGCCCTCACAGATACGCAGTATTTT CASSVNIEGALTDTQYF
. . TRBJ2-7 TRBV27 15 TGTGCCAGCAGTTCACCCCGGACGAGCCCCCACGAGCAGTACTTC CASSSPRTSPHEQYF
. . TRBJ2-2 TRBV2 15 TGTGCCAGCAGTGAATTTGAAGGGATCGGCGGGGAGCTGTTTTTT CASSEFEGIGGELFF
TRBD2 once TRBJ2-2 TRBV4-1 17 TGCGCCAGCAGCCAAGATAAACTAGCGGGAGAAAACGGGGAGCTGTTTTTT CASSQDKLAGENGELFF
. . TRBJ1-4 TRBV29-1 17 TGCAGCGTTGAAGTGGTGACAGGCGGTCCGACTAATGAAAAACTGTTTTTT CSVEVVTGGPTNEKLFF
. . TRBJ1-1 TRBV7-8 14 TGTGCCAGCAGCTTAGGTCAGGCCCCGAGAGAAGCTTTCTTT CASSLGQAPREAFF
. once TRBJ2-2 TRBV7-2 15 TGTGCCAGCAGCGGAGGTCGTCTAGCCACCGGGGAGCTGTTTTTT CASSGGRLATGELFF
. . TRBJ2-7 TRBV27 13 TGTGCCACCGCGCACAGGGGGGGTAACGAGCAGTACTTC CATAHRGGNEQYF
. . TRBJ2-7 TRBV27 15 TGTGCCAGCAGTCCCAGACTATCCATGGGCGCCGAGCAGTACTTC CASSPRLSMGAEQYF
. . TRBJ1-1 TRBV4-3 11 TGCGCCAGCAGCCAAGGAAAAGTAGCTTTCTTT CASSQGKVAFF
. . TRBJ1-5 TRBV6-1 15 TGTGCCAGCAGTGAACGCAGGGGCCGAAATCAGCCCCAGCATTTT CASSERRGRNQPQHF
TRBD2 . TRBJ2-2 TRBV7-8 17 TGTGCCAGCAGCTTAGCCGACGGCGGGAGGTGGGCCGGGGAGCTGTTTTTT CASSLADGGRWAGELFF
TRBD1 . TRBJ2-2 TRBV4-3 16 TGCGCCAGCAGCCAAGATGGGACAGGGTACACCGGGGAGCTGTTTTTT CASSQDGTGYTGELFF
. . TRBJ1-4 TRBV9 14 TGTGCCAGCAGCGTAGGGGGCAGTTCGCGGAAACTGTTTTTT CASSVGGSSRKLFF
. . TRBJ2-1 TRBV29-1 13 TGCAGCGTTGAACTTACCACTTACAATGAGCAGTTCTTC CSVELTTYNEQFF
. . TRBJ2-5 TRBV27 12 TGTGCCACAGGACGGGGGCGGGAGACCCAGTACTTC CATGRGRETQYF
TRBD1 . TRBJ2-3 TRBV7-9 19 TGTGCCAGCAGCTCCCTCCTCCAGACGGACAGGGCCCAAGAGGCTACGCAGTATTTT CASSSLLQTDRAQEATQYF
TRBD1 . TRBJ2-3 TRBV6-6 16 TGTGCCAGCAGCTTGCAGGGGGCGCTAGGCACAGATACGCAGTATTTT CASSLQGALGTDTQYF
TRBD2 once TRBJ2-3 TRBV29-1 15 TGCAGCGTTGAAGGCGGGGGAACTAGCACAGATACGCAGTATTTT CSVEGGGTSTDTQYF
TRBD2 . TRBJ2-7 TRBV15 15 TGTGCCACCAGCCAGAGCGGGATGAGTTCCTACGAGCAGTACTTC CATSQSGMSSYEQYF
. . TRBJ2-1 TRBV7-6 12 TGTGCCAGCAGCTTAGAGACTTGGGAGCAGTTCTTC CASSLETWEQFF
. . TRBJ1-1 TRBV19 13 TGTGCCAGTAGTATATGGTCTGGGACTGAAGCTTTCTTT CASSIWSGTEAFF
TRBD1 . TRBJ1-2 TRBV7-2 16 TGTGCCAGCAGCTACGGGACAGAACTTACTAACTATGGCTACACCTTC CASSYGTELTNYGYTF
TRBD2 . TRBJ2-3 TRBV7-9 17 TGTGCCAGCAGCTCGCCCGGGCGGGAGGGGCACACAGATACGCAGTATTTT CASSSPGREGHTDTQYF
. . TRBJ2-7 TRBV5-4 13 TGTGCCAGCAGCCAGGACCGGACCTACGAGCAGTACTTC CASSQDRTYEQYF
. . TRBJ1-2 TRBV27 13 TGTGCCAGCAGTGCTTCCCCCCGCGGCCACTACACCTTC CASSASPRGHYTF
. . TRBJ1-3 TRBV12-5 16 TGTGCTAGTGGTGAACCCGACAGCCCTTCTGGAAACACCATATATTTT CASGEPDSPSGNTIYF
TRBD1 . TRBJ2-3 TRBV28 14 TGTGCCAGCAGGCCCACCATCCAGGGGGCTACGCAGTATTTT CASRPTIQGATQYF
. . TRBJ2-2 TRBV29-1 13 TGCAGCGCCCGGGGGCAGGGCGCCGGGGAGCTGTTTTTT CSARGQGAGELFF
. . TRBJ2-5 TRBV28 14 TGTGCCAGCAGTTTGGAACAACTCCAAGAGACCCAGTACTTC CASSLEQLQETQYF
. . TRBJ2-1 TRBV9 16 TGTGCCAGCAGCTTTAAAGGGGCAGGCTCCTACAATGAGCAGTTCTTC CASSFKGAGSYNEQFF
TRBD2 . TRBJ2-2 TRBV13 15 TGTGCCAGCGGGAGACTAGCGGAGAACACCGGGGAGCTGTTTTTT CASGRLAENTGELFF
. . TRBJ2-5 TRBV9 14 TGTGCCAGCAGCGTAGAACAGACTCAAGAGACCCAGTACTTC CASSVEQTQETQYF
TRBD1 . TRBJ2-7 TRBV6-5 14 TGTGCCAGCAGTTACGGGACAGAGTCCTACGAGCAGTACTTC CASSYGTESYEQYF
. . TRBJ1-2 TRBV11-2 13 TGTGCCAGCAGCTTGAACCTGCCGTTGGGCTACACCTTC CASSLNLPLGYTF
. . TRBJ1-5 TRBV19 15 TGTGCCAGTAGCGGACACTACTATAGCAATCAGCCCCAGCATTTT CASSGHYYSNQPQHF
. . TRBJ2-7 TRBV2 12 TGTGCCAGCACCTCTGGGGACTACGAGCAGTACTTC CASTSGDYEQYF
. . TRBJ2-7 TRBV7-9 15 TGTGCCAGCAGCTTCGACTACTCAGCAACCTACGAGCAGTACTTC CASSFDYSATYEQYF
TRBD1 . TRBJ1-1 TRBV11-2 15 TGTGCCAGCAGCCCATCCACAGGGGTAGCCACTGAAGCTTTCTTT CASSPSTGVATEAFF
. . TRBJ2-3 TRBV27 14 TGTGCCAGCAGTTTAACCGGCCAATGGGATACGCAGTATTTT CASSLTGQWDTQYF
TRBD2 once TRBJ2-7 TRBV7-9 14 TGTGCCAGCAGCTTTAGCGGGAGGGGGTACGAGCAGTACTTC CASSFSGRGYEQYF